Listed below are T cell receptor beta chains from one sample, sequenced in a study of vaccination and CD4 T cells after COVID-19. TCRdb passed the PCR reads through MiXCR, listing each CDR3 protein once. The table records 8,000 or so distinct CDR3 sequences, around 30% of them present only once. Antigen specificity for these receptors is unknown. The material sequenced was CD4+ T cells from blood, cultured in vitro. These receptor sequences come from a human donor in good health. Both conserved end residues are part of each CDR3. Each record gives: V gene, CDR3 length, D gene, J gene, clone size, CDR3 protein, CDR3 DNA. The D gene is left open where the match is weak. Not all rows give a size; the values are once, few, many and, for expanded clones, a class.

v_gene: TRBV7-3
len: 14
d_gene: .
j_gene: TRBJ2-5
abundance: few
CDR3aa: CASSLGPGKETQYF
CDR3nt: TGTGCCAGCAGCTTGGGACCCGGCAAAGAGACCCAGTACTTC

v_gene: TRBV11-1
len: 14
d_gene: TRBD1
j_gene: TRBJ1-6
abundance: .
CDR3aa: CASSLQQGNSPLHF
CDR3nt: TGTGCCAGCAGCTTGCAACAGGGGAATTCACCCCTCCACTTT

v_gene: TRBV7-2
len: 12
d_gene: .
j_gene: TRBJ2-5
abundance: .
CDR3aa: CASSYLGETQYF
CDR3nt: TGTGCCAGCAGCTACCTTGGAGAGACCCAGTACTTC

v_gene: TRBV6-5
len: 15
d_gene: TRBD2
j_gene: TRBJ2-5
abundance: .
CDR3aa: CASSYSGLAGETQYF
CDR3nt: TGTGCCAGCAGTTACTCGGGACTAGCGGGAGAGACCCAGTACTTC

v_gene: TRBV7-3
len: 15
d_gene: .
j_gene: TRBJ2-1
abundance: .
CDR3aa: CASRLQGSSYNEQFF
CDR3nt: TGTGCCAGCAGATTACAAGGCAGCTCCTACAATGAGCAGTTCTTC

v_gene: TRBV27
len: 16
d_gene: .
j_gene: TRBJ1-1
abundance: .
CDR3aa: CASSARLSSMNTEAFF
CDR3nt: TGTGCCAGCAGTGCCCGCTTGTCATCTATGAACACTGAAGCTTTCTTT

v_gene: TRBV11-2
len: 13
d_gene: .
j_gene: TRBJ1-1
abundance: .
CDR3aa: CASSRKPNTEAFF
CDR3nt: TGTGCCAGCAGCCGGAAGCCGAACACTGAAGCTTTCTTT

v_gene: TRBV20-1
len: 14
d_gene: TRBD2
j_gene: TRBJ2-2
abundance: .
CDR3aa: CSALRSGATGELFF
CDR3nt: TGCAGTGCTCTAAGGAGCGGGGCCACCGGGGAGCTGTTTTTT

v_gene: TRBV27
len: 15
d_gene: .
j_gene: TRBJ2-7
abundance: .
CDR3aa: CASLPAGTSSYEQYF
CDR3nt: TGTGCCTCACTCCCGGCCGGGACAAGTTCCTACGAGCAGTACTTC

v_gene: TRBV19
len: 13
d_gene: .
j_gene: TRBJ1-2
abundance: .
CDR3aa: CASSAGLTYGYTF
CDR3nt: TGTGCCAGTAGTGCGGGACTGACCTATGGCTACACCTTC

v_gene: TRBV20-1
len: 13
d_gene: TRBD1
j_gene: TRBJ2-5
abundance: .
CDR3aa: CSARETGIETQYF
CDR3nt: TGCAGTGCTAGAGAGACAGGGATTGAGACCCAGTACTTC

v_gene: TRBV19
len: 15
d_gene: TRBD1
j_gene: TRBJ1-5
abundance: few
CDR3aa: CASSIGGQGYQPQHF
CDR3nt: TGTGCCAGTAGTATTGGGGGACAGGGTTATCAGCCCCAGCATTTT

v_gene: TRBV2
len: 14
d_gene: TRBD2
j_gene: TRBJ2-5
abundance: few
CDR3aa: CASSTSGGQETQYF
CDR3nt: TGTGCCAGCAGTACTAGCGGGGGCCAAGAGACCCAGTACTTC

v_gene: TRBV7-9
len: 15
d_gene: .
j_gene: TRBJ1-5
abundance: .
CDR3aa: CASSSSGVSNQPQHF
CDR3nt: TGTGCCAGCAGTTCCTCAGGTGTAAGCAATCAGCCCCAGCATTTT

v_gene: TRBV6-2/TRBV6-3
len: 12
d_gene: TRBD1
j_gene: TRBJ1-2
abundance: medium-sized
CDR3aa: CASRPTGDGYTF
CDR3nt: TGTGCCAGCAGGCCAACAGGGGATGGCTACACCTTC

v_gene: TRBV20-1
len: 14
d_gene: .
j_gene: TRBJ2-7
abundance: few
CDR3aa: CSARGLQVKYEQYF
CDR3nt: TGCAGTGCTAGAGGTCTCCAGGTCAAATACGAGCAGTACTTC

v_gene: TRBV7-2
len: 18
d_gene: TRBD1
j_gene: TRBJ2-1
abundance: .
CDR3aa: CASSPRWDRVSVHNEQFF
CDR3nt: TGTGCCAGCAGCCCGCGCTGGGACAGGGTTTCGGTACACAATGAGCAGTTCTTC

v_gene: TRBV11-1
len: 15
d_gene: .
j_gene: TRBJ1-6
abundance: .
CDR3aa: CASSLRARGNSPLHF
CDR3nt: TGTGCCAGCAGCCTCCGGGCACGGGGGAATTCACCCCTCCACTTT

v_gene: TRBV6-1
len: 15
d_gene: TRBD1
j_gene: TRBJ1-1
abundance: .
CDR3aa: CASRRVAGGSAEAFF
CDR3nt: TGTGCCAGCAGGCGAGTTGCAGGGGGGAGCGCTGAAGCTTTCTTT

v_gene: TRBV10-3
len: 14
d_gene: .
j_gene: TRBJ1-2
abundance: medium-sized
CDR3aa: CASSPHGVQDGYTF
CDR3nt: TGTGCCTCCTCCCCACACGGGGTCCAGGATGGCTACACCTTC

v_gene: TRBV20-1
len: 13
d_gene: .
j_gene: TRBJ1-5
abundance: .
CDR3aa: CSALDSRVQPQHF
CDR3nt: TGCAGTGCTCTCGACAGCCGAGTCCAGCCCCAGCATTTT

v_gene: TRBV7-2
len: 15
d_gene: .
j_gene: TRBJ2-7
abundance: few
CDR3aa: CASSRTWDTSYEQYF
CDR3nt: TGTGCCAGCAGCCGCACCTGGGACACGTCCTACGAGCAGTACTTC

v_gene: TRBV5-4
len: 14
d_gene: .
j_gene: TRBJ2-7
abundance: .
CDR3aa: CASSAGPEGYEQYF
CDR3nt: TGTGCCAGCAGCGCCGGGCCAGAGGGTTACGAGCAGTACTTC

v_gene: TRBV6-1
len: 15
d_gene: .
j_gene: TRBJ2-1
abundance: few
CDR3aa: CASSTGTQAYNEQFF
CDR3nt: TGTGCCAGCAGTACCGGGACGCAAGCATACAATGAGCAGTTCTTC

v_gene: TRBV5-1
len: 19
d_gene: TRBD2
j_gene: TRBJ2-5
abundance: few
CDR3aa: CASSFGTSGGRGGQETQYF
CDR3nt: TGCGCCAGCAGCTTCGGGACTAGCGGAGGGCGGGGTGGTCAAGAGACCCAGTACTTC

v_gene: TRBV29-1
len: 12
d_gene: .
j_gene: TRBJ1-2
abundance: .
CDR3aa: CSTDQGGYGYTF
CDR3nt: TGCAGCACGGACCAGGGTGGCTATGGCTACACCTTC

v_gene: TRBV7-2
len: 15
d_gene: .
j_gene: TRBJ2-5
abundance: .
CDR3aa: CASKSLGRSQETQYF
CDR3nt: TGTGCCAGCAAAAGCCTAGGGAGGTCCCAAGAGACCCAGTACTTC

v_gene: TRBV20-1
len: 14
d_gene: .
j_gene: TRBJ1-6
abundance: medium-sized
CDR3aa: CSARGLLYNSPLHF
CDR3nt: TGCAGTGCTAGAGGACTCCTCTATAATTCACCCCTCCACTTT

v_gene: TRBV2
len: 14
d_gene: TRBD1
j_gene: TRBJ2-7
abundance: .
CDR3aa: CASSVQGGDYEQYF
CDR3nt: TGTGCCAGCAGTGTACAGGGGGGAGACTACGAGCAGTACTTC

v_gene: TRBV11-1
len: 13
d_gene: .
j_gene: TRBJ2-7
abundance: few
CDR3aa: CASSPKSSYEQYF
CDR3nt: TGTGCCAGCAGCCCGAAGAGCTCCTACGAGCAGTACTTC

v_gene: TRBV7-2
len: 14
d_gene: TRBD1
j_gene: TRBJ1-6
abundance: medium-sized
CDR3aa: CASSRGQGNSPLHF
CDR3nt: TGTGCCAGCAGCCGAGGACAGGGCAATTCACCCCTCCACTTT

v_gene: TRBV20-1
len: 13
d_gene: TRBD2
j_gene: TRBJ2-4
abundance: few
CDR3aa: CSALAVVENIQYF
CDR3nt: TGCAGTGCGCTAGCGGTGGTCGAAAACATTCAGTACTTC

v_gene: TRBV28
len: 18
d_gene: TRBD2
j_gene: TRBJ2-5
abundance: .
CDR3aa: CASSSVSGTSWSQETQYF
CDR3nt: TGTGCCAGCAGCTCGGTTAGCGGGACCTCCTGGTCCCAAGAGACCCAGTACTTC

v_gene: TRBV6-1
len: 15
d_gene: TRBD2
j_gene: TRBJ2-1
abundance: .
CDR3aa: CASSELAGGPNEQFF
CDR3nt: TGTGCCAGCAGTGAACTAGCGGGAGGGCCCAATGAGCAGTTCTTC

v_gene: TRBV7-8
len: 15
d_gene: TRBD2
j_gene: TRBJ2-1
abundance: .
CDR3aa: CASSLVRGGSGEQFF
CDR3nt: TGTGCCAGCAGCTTAGTTCGGGGCGGGAGTGGTGAGCAGTTCTTC

v_gene: TRBV6-2/TRBV6-3
len: 16
d_gene: .
j_gene: TRBJ1-5
abundance: .
CDR3aa: CASSYSTRRSNQPQHF
CDR3nt: TGTGCCAGCAGTTACTCGACTCGTCGAAGCAATCAGCCCCAGCATTTT

v_gene: TRBV20-1
len: 13
d_gene: .
j_gene: TRBJ2-7
abundance: .
CDR3aa: CSAGRDGSYEQYF
CDR3nt: TGCAGTGCCGGCCGGGACGGCTCCTACGAGCAGTACTTC

v_gene: TRBV6-2/TRBV6-3
len: 12
d_gene: .
j_gene: TRBJ2-1
abundance: .
CDR3aa: CASTLPSDEQFF
CDR3nt: TGTGCCAGCACCCTACCTAGCGATGAGCAGTTCTTC

v_gene: TRBV6-5
len: 14
d_gene: .
j_gene: TRBJ1-1
abundance: .
CDR3aa: CASSYFDRPEEAFF
CDR3nt: TGTGCCAGCAGTTACTTCGACAGGCCGGAGGAAGCTTTCTTT

v_gene: TRBV24-1
len: 13
d_gene: .
j_gene: TRBJ1-2
abundance: .
CDR3aa: CATNGGANYGYTF
CDR3nt: TGTGCCACCAACGGGGGAGCTAACTATGGCTACACCTTC

v_gene: TRBV30
len: 13
d_gene: .
j_gene: TRBJ1-1
abundance: once
CDR3aa: CAWSVVLNTEAFF
CDR3nt: TGTGCCTGGAGCGTAGTGCTTAACACTGAAGCTTTCTTT